Below, 9 T cell receptor beta chains from the same sample are listed, as sequenced in a study of T cell responses to AZD1222 COVID-19 vaccine (dated by TCRdb to the early 2020s). The time point label for this specimen denotes: baseline before first vaccination. The library was produced with the immunoSEQ multiplex PCR assay. What TCRdb holds here is the immuneACCESS table cut down to in-frame rearrangements. Part of the clones is not present; checked against another copy, under half of the missing clones reflect an unresolved V gene, and the others are unexplained. Present in this sample are tens of thousands of clones, 80% to 90% of which were seen just once. The ten largest account for roughly 16% of the sample. This specimen was peripheral blood, taken on day 0 of AZD1222 vaccination. The receptors here all came from an adult in good health.

The rearrangement uses TRBV4-1 and TRBJ2-7, with D perhaps TRBD1 (5 bases). The CDR3 contains 14 residues. Germline CDR1 MGHRA, CDR2 YSYEKL. V was cut by 4 bases and J by 4 bases, with 14 bases left in between. The CDR3 spells CASSPSWAGYEQYF. The CDR3, as DNA: TGCGCCAGCAGCCCGTCGTGGGCAGGGTACGAGCAGTACTTC.

The chain links TRBV28 to TRBJ2-5, with D perhaps matching TRBD2 (6 bases). Germline V gene data show CDR1 as MDHEN and CDR2 as SYDVKM. This CDR3 spans 13 amino acids. Trimming took 1 base from V and 5 from J, leaving 8 bases between them. The CDR3 protein is CASSLYGGETQYF. In DNA form, the CDR3 reads TGTGCCAGCAGTTTATATGGGGGGGAGACCCAGTACTTC.

The table lists this clone with a count of one. The J gene is TRBJ2-5, the V gene TRBV4-2; 8 positions agree with TRBD2. Germline values: CDR1 LGHNA, CDR2 YNFKEQ. Trimming at V came to 1 base and at J to 6 bases, leaving 7 bases not matched to a gene. The CDR3 is 15 amino acids. The chain's CDR3 is CASSQGRGGPQTQYF. The CDR3 DNA reads as TGTGCCAGCAGCCAAGGCCGGGGGGGGCCGCAGACCCAGTACTTC.

This clone was detected once. The chain carries TRBV2 and TRBJ2-1, with 8 bases matching TRBD1. The germline gives CDR1 SNHLY, CDR2 FYNNEI. The junction had 11 bases not matched to a gene; V was cut back by 8 bases and J by 8 bases. This CDR3 spans 14 amino acids. The CDR3 DNA sequence: TGTGCCAGCCAATTTGGGACAGGCATCGATGAGCAGTTCTTC. Translated: CASQFGTGIDEQFF.

The chain couples TRBV5-1 to TRBJ1-4, with D possibly matching TRBD1 (6 bases). The germline V and J ends were trimmed by 4 bases and 4 bases, with 14 bases remaining between them. CDR1 is SGHRS, CDR2 YFSETQ, per germline. The CDR3 extends over 15 amino acids. Here the CDR3 reads CASSTGTTYNEKLFF. The CDR3 nucleotides are TGCGCCAGCAGCACCGGGACAACGTATAATGAAAAACTGTTTTTT.

V gene TRBV14 combines with J gene TRBJ1-6, with TRBD1 as a possible D gene (6 bases). The CDR3 is made up of 16 amino acids. Germline CDR1 SGHDN, CDR2 FVKESK. V gave up 3 bases and J gave up 2 bases, with 11 bases separating them. CDR3 DNA sequence: TGTGCCAGCAGCCACAGGGGAGGGACCTATAATTCACCCCTCCACTTT. This translates into CASSHRGGTYNSPLHF.

By frequency in the sample, this clone is medium-sized. The V call is TRBV7-8, the J call TRBJ2-7, with D unclear. Trimming removed 0 bases at V and 5 bases at J, with 11 bases between. From germline, CDR1 is SGHVS and CDR2 FQNEAQ. The CDR3 runs to 14 residues. The CDR3 bases are TGTGCCAGCAGCTTAGCGGCCCAAGGGAACGAGCAGTACTTC. It is translated as CASSLAAQGNEQYF.

A remark on this clone: Mismatch with germline at one junction end may stem from a read error. The J gene is TRBJ1-3, the V gene TRBV7-9, with D perhaps TRBD1 (5 bases). This CDR3 comprises 18 residues. Germline V gives CDR1 SEHNR, CDR2 FQNEAQ (reference sequence). The CDR3 DNA follows: TGTGCCAGCAGCCTAGCGGGGAGAGGGGCCCTCTCTGGAAACACCATATATTTT. It is translated as CASSLAGRGALSGNTIYF.

The chain links TRBV6-1 to TRBJ1-5; TRBD1 might be the D (6 bases). Germline CDR1 MNHNS, CDR2 SASEGT. The V gene lost 2 bases and the J gene lost 2 bases, with 10 bases spanning the gap. The CDR3 spans 15 residues. The CDR3 protein is CASSEQGIGNQPQHF. The CDR3 coding sequence is TGTGCCAGCAGTGAACAGGGGATAGGCAATCAGCCCCAGCATTTT.